The source of this T cell receptor (beta chain) is a study of chemoradiotherapy in HPV16-positive cancers. Sequencing used immunoSEQ multiplex PCR; TCRdb keeps in-frame clones, though not all of them. The data contain about 34,000 clones, 92% of them seen just once; the ten biggest clones take up more than 3%. V shed 6 bases and J shed 8 bases, with 12 bases lying between them. Germline CDR1 is SGHAT and CDR2 is FQNNGV. The CDR3 sequence is 12 residues long. Source: blood, taken from a patient who underwent chemoradiotherapy. This sequence originates from a human donor with HPV-associated anogenital cancer. The chain combines TRBV11-2 with TRBJ2-3; D ambiguous. The CDR3 is CASRTGSPTQYF. CDR3 DNA: TGTGCCAGCAGAACCGGGTCCCCTACGCAGTATTTT.